The 16 T cell receptor beta chains in this list originate from one sample, sequenced in a study of T cell repertoires in cytomegalovirus infection. The antigens for these receptors are not known. TCRdb reprocessed the reads via MiXCR and lists one record per CDR3 protein. The table lists fewer than 85,000 distinct CDR3 sequences, roughly 44% of them singletons, with more than 85% in the top ten. Here the sequenced sample was CD8+ T cells from cultured PBMCs, taken from culture after CMV antigen stimulation. The receptors derive from a human donor in good health (CMV status not recorded). Some clones in this sample may be carry-over from other donors' samples.

This clonotype was observed a single time. The chain carries TRBV7-9 and TRBJ2-1, with D perhaps TRBD2 (6 bases). Germline loops: CDR1 SEHNR, CDR2 FQNEAQ (reference sequence). V shed 0 bases and J shed 7 bases, with 10 bases lying between them. The CDR3 length is 14 residues. The CDR3 sequence is CASSLASRGNEQFF. DNA for the CDR3: TGTGCCAGCAGCTTAGCGTCGCGGGGAAATGAGCAGTTCTTC.

The chain is built from TRBV7-3 and TRBJ2-2; 12 nucleotides align to TRBD2. After removal of 5 bases from V and 4 bases from J, the junction contained 8 bases not matched to a gene. CDR1 and CDR2 from the germline V gene are SGHTA and FQGTGA. This CDR3 has 17 amino acids. CDR3 DNA sequence: TGTGCCAGCAGCCAGCCTAGCGGGGGGGCCGTCACCGGGGAGCTGTTTTTT. Protein: CASSQPSGGAVTGELFF.

This clonotype was observed a few times. The chain couples TRBV7-8 to TRBJ2-1, with D perhaps matching TRBD2 (5 bases). This CDR3 spans 16 amino acids. With 2 bases removed from V and 1 base from J, the gap between germline ends came to 12 bases. Germline V gene lookup returns CDR1 SGHVS and CDR2 FQNEAQ. In DNA, the CDR3 is TGTGCCAGCAGCTTAACTACCTCGGGATCCTACAATGAGCAGTTCTTC. This gives the protein CASSLTTSGSYNEQFF. The variable domain in full, with the rest retrieved from reference TRBV7-8 and TRBJ2-1, is GAGVSQSPRYKVAKRGQDVALRCDPISGHVSLFWYQQALGQGPEFLTYFQNEAQLDKSGLPSDRFFAERPEGSVSTLKIQRTQQEDSAVYLCASSLTTSGSYNEQFFGPGTRLTVL.

This clonotype was counted a few times. CDR3 sequence: CASSINALEAFF. The CDR3 coding sequence is TGTGCCAGTAGTATAAACGCGCTCGAAGCTTTCTTT. V and J are TRBV19 and TRBJ1-1; no reliable D call. The CDR3 is 12 residues long. The germline V gene encodes CDR1 LNHDA and CDR2 SQIVND (reference sequence). V was clipped by 2 bases and J by 8 bases, with 9 bases between them. The full variable domain, rest sourced from reference TRBV19 and TRBJ1-1, is DGGITQSPKYLFRKEGQNVTLSCEQNLNHDAMYWYRQDPGQGLRLIYYSQIVNDFQKGDIAEGYSVSREKKESFPLTVTSAQKNPTAFYLCASSINALEAFFGQGTRLTVV.

The genes are TRBV5-1 and TRBJ1-2; D is ambiguous. V was pared by 4 bases and J by 8 bases, with 18 bases between. CDR1 SGHRS and CDR2 YFSETQ come from the germline V gene. This CDR3 has 14 amino acids. This chain's CDR3 is CASSLVGPFDGYTF. In DNA form, the CDR3 reads TGCGCCAGCAGCCTCGTCGGGCCCTTCGACGGCTACACCTTC.

V is TRBV7-9 and J is TRBJ2-7; the D is unclear. Trimming stripped 1 base from V and 6 bases from J, with 7 bases between. This CDR3 contains 12 residues. CDR1 is SEHNR, CDR2 FQNEAQ, per germline (reference sequence). CDR3: CASSLGASEQYF. The CDR3 DNA reads as TGTGCCAGCAGCTTAGGGGCTAGCGAGCAGTACTTC.

The chain joins TRBV10-3 to TRBJ2-7; no definite D call. Germline-derived CDR1 and CDR2 are ENHRY and SYGVKD. The CDR3 is made up of 14 amino acids. The germline V and J ends were trimmed by 6 bases and 6 bases, with 18 bases remaining between them. In nucleotides, the CDR3 is TGTGCCATCAGCCCCCATGATGGGGTTCTCGAGCAGTACTTC. Protein product: CAISPHDGVLEQYF.

This chain uses TRBV27 with TRBJ2-2; 7 bases are shared with TRBD1. The CDR3 consists of 15 residues. The germline CDR1 and CDR2 sequences are MNHEY and SMNVEV (reference sequence). With 3 bases clipped from V and 4 bases from J, the junction kept 5 bases outside the gene matches. Written as DNA, the CDR3 is TGTGCCAGCAGTTTGGGGACAGTATTCACCGGGGAGCTGTTTTTT. It encodes CASSLGTVFTGELFF.

This clonotype was counted many times. The genes are TRBV7-2 and TRBJ2-3; 10 nucleotides agree with TRBD2. The CDR3 extends over 15 amino acids. V shed 5 bases, J shed 4 bases, and the junction held 6 bases outside the gene matches. Germline V lookup: CDR1 SGHTA, CDR2 FQGNSA. The CDR3 sequence: CASSPGTSVPDTQYF. CDR3 coding DNA: TGTGCCAGCAGCCCCGGGACTAGCGTCCCAGATACGCAGTATTTT. Supplemented by reference TRBV7-2 and TRBJ2-3, the full variable domain reads GAGVSQSPSNKVTEKGKDVELRCDPISGHTALYWYRQSLGQGLEFLIYFQGNSAPDKSGLPSDRFSAERTGGSVSTLTIQRTQQEDSAVYLCASSPGTSVPDTQYFGPGTRLTVL.

The chain has TRBV7-6 and TRBJ1-1; TRBD1 might be the D (5 bases). Germline V gene data show CDR1 as SGHVS and CDR2 as FNYEAQ. V dropped 2 bases and J dropped 3 bases, with 13 bases sitting between them. The CDR3 has 15 amino acids. CDR3 sequence reads: CASSLHSRGDTEAFF. In nucleotides, the CDR3 is TGTGCCAGCAGCTTACACTCCCGGGGCGACACTGAAGCTTTCTTT.

V and J are TRBV2 and TRBJ2-2; TRBD2 agrees at 10 bases. The CDR3 extends over 15 amino acids. Germline V gene data show CDR1 as SNHLY and CDR2 as FYNNEI. With V trimmed by 7 bases and J by 3 bases, 5 bases remained unmatched. CDR3 region: CASMLGLADTGELFF. CDR3 DNA: TGTGCCAGCATGTTAGGACTAGCGGACACCGGGGAGCTGTTTTTT.

This clonotype was detected only a few times. The CDR3 nucleotides are TGTGCCAGCAGTGAAACAGAAGGACGGATGAACACTGAAGCTTTCTTT. It is translated as CASSETEGRMNTEAFF. The chain has TRBV6-1 and TRBJ1-1, with no clear D. Germline V gives CDR1 MNHNS, CDR2 SASEGT. The CDR3 totals 16 residues. V lost 2 bases and J lost 0, with 13 bases in between.

The chain employs TRBV27 and TRBJ2-7; 12 bases line up with TRBD2. CDR1 is MNHEY and CDR2 is SMNVEV in the germline V gene (reference sequence). Unmatched junction bases numbered 16, after V lost 7 bases and J lost 3 bases. The CDR3 is 18 amino acids. CDR3 coding DNA: TGTGCCAGCACCAAAAAGGGTGTCGGGACTAGCGGGCTCTACGAGCAGTACTTC. Translated, it gives CASTKKGVGTSGLYEQYF.

A few counts support this clonotype. Here the CDR3 reads CASSPTRGHEKLFF. For the CDR3, the DNA is TGTGCCAGCAGCCCTACGAGGGGACATGAAAAACTGTTTTTT. The gene calls are TRBV7-9 and TRBJ1-4, with TRBD1 as a possible D gene (5 bases). This CDR3 is 14 amino acids long. Trimming stripped 5 bases from V and 6 bases from J, with 13 bases between. The germline V gene encodes CDR1 SEHNR and CDR2 FQNEAQ (reference sequence).

Remarks on this clonotype: Here the CDR3 omits its conserved ending phenylalanine or tryptophan, so a read error is the likely source. The chain carries TRBV7-8 and TRBJ2-6, with D maybe TRBD1 (6 bases). The CDR3 has 16 amino acids. V lost 5 bases and J lost 0, with 11 bases in between. CDR1 SGHVS and CDR2 FQNEAQ come from the germline V gene. The CDR3 sequence: CASSPLDSSGANVLTL. The CDR3 bases are TGTGCCAGCAGCCCTCTGGACAGCTCTGGGGCCAACGTCCTGACTTTA.

This clonotype was found a few times. The V and J genes are TRBV11-2 and TRBJ2-3; 13 bases align to TRBD2. This CDR3 comprises 15 residues. Germline-derived CDR1 and CDR2 are SGHAT and FQNNGV. The CDR3 DNA sequence: TGTGTCGTGCCGACTAGCGGGAGGAGGGCAGATACGCAGTATTTT. It yields the protein CVVPTSGRRADTQYF.